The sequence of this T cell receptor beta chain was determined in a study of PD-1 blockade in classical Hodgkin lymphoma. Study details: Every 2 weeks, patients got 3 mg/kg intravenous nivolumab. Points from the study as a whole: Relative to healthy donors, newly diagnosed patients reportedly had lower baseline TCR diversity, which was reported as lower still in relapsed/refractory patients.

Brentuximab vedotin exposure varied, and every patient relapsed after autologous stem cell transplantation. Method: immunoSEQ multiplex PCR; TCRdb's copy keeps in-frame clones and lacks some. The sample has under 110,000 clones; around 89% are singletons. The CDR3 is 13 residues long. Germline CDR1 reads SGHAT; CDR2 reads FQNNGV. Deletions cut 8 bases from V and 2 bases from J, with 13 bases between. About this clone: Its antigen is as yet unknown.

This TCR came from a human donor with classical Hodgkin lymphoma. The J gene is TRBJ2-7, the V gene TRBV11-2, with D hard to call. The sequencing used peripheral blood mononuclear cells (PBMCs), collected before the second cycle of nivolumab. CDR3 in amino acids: CASVGYSTYEQYF. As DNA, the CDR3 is TGTGCCAGCGTGGGTTACAGTACCTACGAGCAGTACTTC. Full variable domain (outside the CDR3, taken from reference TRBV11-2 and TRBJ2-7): EAGVAQSPRYKIIEKRQSVAFWCNPISGHATLYWYQQILGQGPKLLIQFQNNGVVDDSQLPKDRFSAERLKGVDSTLKIQPAKLEDSAVYLCASVGYSTYEQYFGPGTRLTVT.